Sequencing of this T cell receptor beta chain was carried out in a study of somatic mutations in cytotoxic T cells in rheumatoid arthritis. Only in-frame clones appear in the TCRdb table, and some are missing; sequencing was by immunoSEQ multiplex PCR. The profile shows 3,000 to 4,500 clones, about 74% of them singletons. Germline loops: CDR1 SGHNT, CDR2 YENEEA. There are 16 residues in the CDR3. V shed 6 bases and J shed 3 bases, with 18 bases lying between them. Findings and caveats of the study: In rheumatoid arthritis patients, unlike healthy controls, CD8+ clonality rose with age.

A note on this clone: The antigen is not known.

CD4+ cells and CD8+ cells were each obtained through positive magnetic bead selection, and their purity was assessed by flow cytometry. The rearrangement joins TRBV11-3 to TRBJ1-5; a possible D gene is TRBD1 (5 bases). The material sequenced was CD8+ T cells sorted from blood. The sequence was obtained from an adult with rheumatoid arthritis. The CDR3: CASRFPPAGDNQPQHF. CDR3 DNA sequence: TGTGCCAGCAGGTTCCCCCCGGCGGGGGACAATCAGCCCCAGCATTTT.